The clone carrying this TCR beta chain has just one count. Libraries were prepared by immunoSEQ multiplex PCR; TCRdb keeps only in-frame clonotypes and omits some of them. The table shows 100,000 to 150,000 clones, with approximately 81% occurring only once. The sample is drawn from a study of blood T cell repertoires in COVID-19. Across the study: COVID-19 samples, acute and convalescent, were from the United States, Italy and Spain.

The CDR3 sequence is 15 residues long. Trimming left V 3 bases short and J 1 base short, with 13 bases between. Germline CDR1 SGHNT, CDR2 YYREEE (reference sequence). The specimen was peripheral blood. The clonotype originates from a woman aged 45 to 65 with acute or convalescent COVID-19. This chain uses TRBV5-4 with TRBJ1-1; D is unresolved. The DNA of the CDR3 is TGTGCCAGCAGCTACCACGACAAGAAGAACACTGAAGCTTTCTTT. Amino acids: CASSYHDKKNTEAFF.